This T cell receptor beta chain stems from a study of T-cell memory formation after mild COVID-19 (dated by TCRdb to about 2021). Concerning the study at large: TCR sequence clusters from the two donors were largely donor specific. In a couple of donors, T-cell clones that expanded and contracted after mild COVID-19 were followed by sequencing TCRalpha and TCRbeta repertoires longitudinally. Two young, previously healthy adult volunteers, one female and one male, were included in the cohort. General findings and caveats noted by the study authors: Only a couple of mild cases were covered in the study, and larger cohorts including severe cases with pre-infection samples were considered necessary. Balanced CD4/CD8 phenotypes were observed for clones contracting from day 15 to 85, whereas a bias towards CD4+ was observed for a second wave of clones expanding from day 15 to 37. Some responding clones were found in pre-infection memory, which suggests that pre-existing cross-reactive memory T cells took part in the SARS-CoV-2 response. SARS-CoV-2 specificity was not confirmed for the second-wave clones peaking on day 37. Contracting CD4+ clones appeared mostly in the CM and EM memory subsets, whereas CD8+ clones were enriched in EMRA.

Ficoll-Paque density gradient centrifugation was used to isolate PBMCs. V was cut back by 0 bases and J by 0 bases, leaving a gap of 8 bases between them. Sequences LGHNA (CDR1) and YSLEER (CDR2) are obtained from the germline V gene. Including cysteine and phenylalanine, the CDR3 has 15 amino acids. Only the CDR3 region is kept as DNA, spanning 45 bases read in frame from base 1. For sequencing, an Illumina NovaSeq 6000 was employed. cDNA libraries for TCRalpha and TCRbeta were prepared by 5'RACE using constant-segment primers, with sample barcodes and unique molecular identifiers added. Trizol reagent was used to extract RNA from every sample. The libraries were amplified in two PCR steps, and the second step added a second sample barcode and Illumina TruSeq adapters. Sequencing of libraries was performed on an Illumina NovaSeq with 2 x 150 bp paired-end reads. In the paper's pipeline: Reads were demultiplexed and collapsed into UMI-guided consensus sequences with migec v1.2.7. Using mixcr v2.1.11, UMI consensuses were aligned to TRA and TRB V and J templates and then assembled into clonotypes. A clonotype was counted as expanded or contracted only when both edgeR and NoisET called the clonotype significant, with the noise models trained on biological replicates. For edgeR calls, the cutoffs were a false discovery rate-adjusted p below 0.01 and a log2 fold-change threshold of 1. As an exploratory analysis of dynamics, max-normalized trajectories of the 1000 most abundant clonotypes were examined with PCA combined with hierarchical clustering. Separately sequenced CD4+ and CD8+ repertoires were used to assign the CD4 or CD8 phenotype of responding clones. In TCRdb, the public reads were trimmed at Q25 with fastp and aligned with MiXCR, with productive beta chains retained. Each entry merges the rows of one CDR3 protein and shows their most common DNA and genes. Clone size and V and J calls follow TCRdb, not the original study. Recorded for this sample are tens of thousands of distinct CDR3 sequences; 16% of them occurred a single time. The top ten clones comprise about 31% of the sample.

This clonotype was detected a few times. Its antigen is still unknown. Base qualities are not recorded, but no much larger clone differs from it by a single base. The receptor was isolated from an adult woman who had mild COVID-19 (a few samples of this study predate the infection). The sample titles of this study are shuffled in the database, so cell type and time point are left out; the donor was told from shared clones. Recombination connected TRBV4-3 to TRBJ1-1, with the D gene call left open. Sequenced sample: PBMCs or a T cell subset sorted from them (not recorded which). The DNA sequence reads TGCGCCAGCAGCCAAGATAGGACTGTGAACACTGAAGCTTTCTTT. The encoded protein is CASSQDRTVNTEAFF.